This TCR beta chain was captured in a study of beta chain features in type 1 diabetes. Expressed TCRB transcripts were sequenced because the entire RNA isolate underwent reverse transcription. Data came from immunoSEQ multiplex PCR; TCRdb stores just in-frame clones and leaves some out. Among some 410,000 clones listed, roughly 10% were seen once. To note about this clone: What it recognizes is unknown.

Study-wide results and caveats: Unsettled here was the matter of whether HLA type influences TCRB rearrangement.

The CDR3 sequence is 14 residues long. J was trimmed by 9 bases and V by 1 base; bases with no gene match: 8. The germline V gene has CDR1 SGDLS and CDR2 YYNGEE. The sample consisted of naive CD4+ T cells from blood. The genes are TRBV9 and TRBJ2-5; 8 nucleotides align to TRBD1. This sequence originates from a woman between 18 and 29 years old in good health. CDR3 protein: CASSVTGQGFSQYF. In DNA, the CDR3 is TGTGCCAGCAGCGTAACAGGACAGGGTTTCTCCCAGTACTTC.